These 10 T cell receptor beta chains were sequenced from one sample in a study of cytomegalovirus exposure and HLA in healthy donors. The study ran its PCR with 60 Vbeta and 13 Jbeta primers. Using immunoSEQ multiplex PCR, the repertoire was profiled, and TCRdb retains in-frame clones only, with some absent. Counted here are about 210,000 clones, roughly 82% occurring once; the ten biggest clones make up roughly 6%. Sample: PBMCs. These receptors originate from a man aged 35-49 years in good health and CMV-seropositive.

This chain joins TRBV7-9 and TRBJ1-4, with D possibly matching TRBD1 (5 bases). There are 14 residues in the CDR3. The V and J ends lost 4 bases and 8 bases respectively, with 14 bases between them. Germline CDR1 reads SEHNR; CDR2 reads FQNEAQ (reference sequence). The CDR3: CASSSGGPREKLFF. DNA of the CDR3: TGTGCCAGCAGCTCCGGGGGACCTAGGGAAAAACTGTTTTTT.

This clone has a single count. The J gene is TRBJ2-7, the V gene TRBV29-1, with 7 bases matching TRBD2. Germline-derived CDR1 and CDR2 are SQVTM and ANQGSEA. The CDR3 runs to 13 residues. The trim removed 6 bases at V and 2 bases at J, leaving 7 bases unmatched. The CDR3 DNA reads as TGCAGCGTCAGGACTAGTCGGACCTACGAGCAGTACTTC. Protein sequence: CSVRTSRTYEQYF.

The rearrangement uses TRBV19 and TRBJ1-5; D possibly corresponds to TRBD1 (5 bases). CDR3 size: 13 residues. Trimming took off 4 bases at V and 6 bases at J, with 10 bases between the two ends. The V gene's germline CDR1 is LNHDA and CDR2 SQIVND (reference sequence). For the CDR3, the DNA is TGTGCCAGTAGTACAGGGTTGGCTCAGCCCCAGCATTTT. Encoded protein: CASSTGLAQPQHF.

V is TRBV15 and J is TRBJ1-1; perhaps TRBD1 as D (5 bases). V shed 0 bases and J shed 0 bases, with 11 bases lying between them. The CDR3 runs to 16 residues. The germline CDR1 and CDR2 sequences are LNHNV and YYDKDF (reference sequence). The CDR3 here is CATSRDSRGMNTEAFF. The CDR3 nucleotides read TGTGCCACCAGCAGAGATTCACGGGGGATGAACACTGAAGCTTTCTTT.

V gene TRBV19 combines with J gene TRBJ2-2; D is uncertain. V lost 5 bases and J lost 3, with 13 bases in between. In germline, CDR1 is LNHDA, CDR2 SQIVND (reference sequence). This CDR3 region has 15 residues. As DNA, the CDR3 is TGTGCCAGTAGTCCCCTTAGGAGAGACACCGGGGAGCTGTTTTTT. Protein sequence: CASSPLRRDTGELFF.

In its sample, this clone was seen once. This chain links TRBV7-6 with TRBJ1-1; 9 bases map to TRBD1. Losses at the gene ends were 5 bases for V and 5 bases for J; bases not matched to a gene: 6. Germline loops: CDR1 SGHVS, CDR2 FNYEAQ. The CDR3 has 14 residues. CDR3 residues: CASSADRGGTEAFF. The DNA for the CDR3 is TGTGCCAGCAGCGCGGACAGGGGTGGTACTGAAGCTTTCTTT.

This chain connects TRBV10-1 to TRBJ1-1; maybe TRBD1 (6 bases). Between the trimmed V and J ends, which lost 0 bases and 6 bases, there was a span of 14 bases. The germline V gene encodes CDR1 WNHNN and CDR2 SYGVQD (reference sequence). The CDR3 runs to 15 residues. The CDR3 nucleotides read TGCGCCAGCAGTGAGTCAGGAAGGGGGAATGCTGAAGCTTTCTTT. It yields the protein CASSESGRGNAEAFF.

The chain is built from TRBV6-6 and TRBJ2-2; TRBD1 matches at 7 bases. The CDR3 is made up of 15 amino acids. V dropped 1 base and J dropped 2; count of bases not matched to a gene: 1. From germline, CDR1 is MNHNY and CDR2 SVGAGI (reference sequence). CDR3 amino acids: CASSYWDRNTGELFF. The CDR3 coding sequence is TGTGCCAGCAGTTACTGGGACAGAAACACCGGGGAGCTGTTTTTT.

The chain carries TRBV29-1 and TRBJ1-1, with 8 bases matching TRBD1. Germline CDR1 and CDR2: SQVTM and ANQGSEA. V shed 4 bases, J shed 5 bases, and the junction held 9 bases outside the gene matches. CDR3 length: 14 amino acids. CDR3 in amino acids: CSVVAGGVGTEAFF. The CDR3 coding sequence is TGCAGCGTTGTAGCAGGGGGCGTGGGGACTGAAGCTTTCTTT.

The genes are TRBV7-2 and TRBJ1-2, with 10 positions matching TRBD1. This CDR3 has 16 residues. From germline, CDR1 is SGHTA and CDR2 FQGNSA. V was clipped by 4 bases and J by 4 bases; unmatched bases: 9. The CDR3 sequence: CASSSIPGQGLYGYTF. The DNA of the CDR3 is TGTGCCAGCAGCTCAATTCCGGGACAGGGGCTCTATGGCTACACCTTC. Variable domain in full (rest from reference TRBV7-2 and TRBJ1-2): GAGVSQSPSNKVTEKGKDVELRCDPISGHTALYWYRQSLGQGLEFLIYFQGNSAPDKSGLPSDRFSAERTGGSVSTLTIQRTQQEDSAVYLCASSSIPGQGLYGYTFGSGTRLTVV.